The source of this TCR beta chain is a study of cytomegalovirus exposure and HLA in healthy donors. Study-wide points: Earlier results showed most TCR beta V segments being productive about 87% or about 30% of the time.

With 60 Vbeta and 13 Jbeta primers, the PCR was carried out. Libraries were prepared by immunoSEQ multiplex PCR; TCRdb keeps only in-frame clonotypes and omits some of them. The sample consists of fewer than 200,000 clones, around 68% of them appearing once. The CDR3 consists of 14 residues. V was cut by 3 bases and J by 8 bases, with 16 bases left in between. Germline loops: CDR1 SGHDN, CDR2 FVKESK. About this clone: Its matching antigen is unknown.

This receptor was taken from a girl aged 5 to 17 in good health and CMV-seronegative. Sequencing used PBMCs. This chain joins TRBV14 and TRBJ1-2, with a possible D match to TRBD1 (6 bases). The CDR3 loop reads CASSHLSQQGGYTF. In DNA form, the CDR3 reads TGTGCCAGCAGCCACCTTAGCCAGCAGGGGGGCTACACCTTC. Full variable domain (remainder filled in from reference TRBV14 and TRBJ1-2): EAGVTQFPSHSVIEKGQTVTLRCDPISGHDNLYWYRRVMGKEIKFLLHFVKESKQDESGMPNNRFLAERTGGTYSTLKVQPAELEDSGVYFCASSHLSQQGGYTFGSGTRLTVV.